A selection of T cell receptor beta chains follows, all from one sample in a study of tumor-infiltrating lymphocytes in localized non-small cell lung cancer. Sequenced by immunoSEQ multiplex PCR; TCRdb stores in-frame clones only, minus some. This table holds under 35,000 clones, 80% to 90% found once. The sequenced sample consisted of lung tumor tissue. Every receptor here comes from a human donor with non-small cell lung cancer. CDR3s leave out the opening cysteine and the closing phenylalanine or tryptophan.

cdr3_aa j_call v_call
ASSAQGGGTEAF TRBJ1-1 TRBV9
ASSLSEGSSPLH TRBJ1-6 TRBV27
ASSYSWTANYGYT TRBJ1-2 TRBV6-5
ASDTTGRNQPQH TRBJ1-5 TRBV28
ASTQQANTEAF TRBJ1-1 TRBV7-2
ASSLGRAQETQY TRBJ2-5 TRBV5-5
ASGRAAEAF TRBJ1-1 TRBV2
ASSIGEGQGTQY TRBJ2-5 TRBV19
ASSLQGGQETQY TRBJ2-5 TRBV5-4
ASSLWSASWSGELF TRBJ2-2 TRBV5-6
ASSPLGSGGPTYEQY TRBJ2-7 TRBV18
ASSVRTENTEAF TRBJ1-1 TRBV2
AWRYSRETQY TRBJ2-5 TRBV30
ASTWLGQGIDTQY TRBJ2-3 TRBV2
ASGPGPQF TRBJ2-1 TRBV30
ASTQGRTGGDGDTQY TRBJ2-3 TRBV19
ASSQLQGVNTGELF TRBJ2-2 TRBV28
ASSYGETQY TRBJ2-5 TRBV5-1
ASSQREQGALGYEQY TRBJ2-7 TRBV4-3
AWSVQWGGKLWGYT TRBJ1-2 TRBV30
ASSPRVWDTEAF TRBJ1-1 TRBV6-4
ASSSRDRGHTEAF TRBJ1-1 TRBV7-8
ASSAGSQRGPNEQF TRBJ2-1 TRBV9
ASSDSSTGELF TRBJ2-2 TRBV6-4
ASSQRGTVRSNQPQH TRBJ1-5 TRBV27
ASSYRLSNEKLF TRBJ1-4 TRBV6-5
AWSVSGLYEQY TRBJ2-7 TRBV30
ASSYSGGLSSYEQY TRBJ2-7 TRBV6-5
ASGKGLTNEQY TRBJ2-7 TRBV4-3
ASSQDNFSGNTIY TRBJ1-3 TRBV4-2
ASSLQGANYEQY TRBJ2-7 TRBV27
ATSRPSSGGALETQY TRBJ2-5 TRBV15
ASSFLTSGGPTNTQY TRBJ2-3 TRBV13
ASSATGVGDTEAF TRBJ1-1 TRBV5-8
ASSLQGATEAF TRBJ1-1 TRBV13
ASSMTNSPLH TRBJ1-6 TRBV19
AISDPLRQGTDTQY TRBJ2-3 TRBV10-3
ASSPLAGSGGSEQY TRBJ2-7 TRBV4-1
ASSLGGVGANVLT TRBJ2-6 TRBV5-6
ASSQDRGLYTGELF TRBJ2-2 TRBV4-3
ASSQGLAGGTSTDTQY TRBJ2-3 TRBV4-2
ASTAGAGGNTIY TRBJ1-3 TRBV7-2
ASANEIDQPQH TRBJ1-5 TRBV6-1
ASSIRTGGTETQY TRBJ2-5 TRBV19
ASSRRSRGLSGNTIY TRBJ1-3 TRBV5-6
ASSPITALEALH TRBJ1-6 TRBV18
SVDRGQGGLF TRBJ1-4 TRBV29-1